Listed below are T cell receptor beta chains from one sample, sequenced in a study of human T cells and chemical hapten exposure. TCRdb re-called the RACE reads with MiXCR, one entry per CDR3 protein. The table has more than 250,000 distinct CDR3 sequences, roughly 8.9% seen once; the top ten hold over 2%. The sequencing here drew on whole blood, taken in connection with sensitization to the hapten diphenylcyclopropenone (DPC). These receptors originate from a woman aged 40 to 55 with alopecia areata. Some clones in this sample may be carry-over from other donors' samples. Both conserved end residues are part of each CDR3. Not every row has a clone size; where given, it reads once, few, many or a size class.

CDR3 protein: CASSLNRGTGELFF
V gene: TRBV7-8
J gene: TRBJ2-2
clone size: few
CDR3 length: 14

CDR3 protein: CASSQDKGTLGGVRQYF
V gene: TRBV4-2
J gene: TRBJ2-3
clone size: many
CDR3 length: 17

CDR3 protein: CAIRTTTSANTGELFF
V gene: TRBV10-3
J gene: TRBJ2-2
clone size: .
CDR3 length: 16

CDR3 protein: CASRGLAFETQYF
V gene: TRBV6-2/TRBV6-3
J gene: TRBJ2-5
clone size: few
CDR3 length: 13

CDR3 protein: CASSLARSAPVTQYF
V gene: TRBV7-2
J gene: TRBJ2-3
clone size: .
CDR3 length: 15

CDR3 protein: CASSPNLASTYNEQFF
V gene: TRBV4-3
J gene: TRBJ2-1
clone size: .
CDR3 length: 16

CDR3 protein: CSARDRQGAIGGELFF
V gene: TRBV20-1
J gene: TRBJ2-2
clone size: .
CDR3 length: 16

CDR3 protein: CSAEGGQGAPGELFF
V gene: TRBV20-1
J gene: TRBJ2-2
clone size: .
CDR3 length: 15

CDR3 protein: CASSLGRSQPQHF
V gene: TRBV7-2
J gene: TRBJ1-5
clone size: few
CDR3 length: 13

CDR3 protein: CASSQDRGDYSYEQYF
V gene: TRBV4-2
J gene: TRBJ2-7
clone size: few
CDR3 length: 16

CDR3 protein: CASSQDLRTTGELFF
V gene: TRBV4-2
J gene: TRBJ2-2
clone size: .
CDR3 length: 15

CDR3 protein: CASSRASGANVLTF
V gene: TRBV12-3/TRBV12-4
J gene: TRBJ2-6
clone size: few
CDR3 length: 14

CDR3 protein: CASSQDEGRDFPFF
V gene: TRBV4-1
J gene: TRBJ2-1
clone size: few
CDR3 length: 14

CDR3 protein: CASSQEVQGSYGYTF
V gene: TRBV3-1
J gene: TRBJ1-2
clone size: few
CDR3 length: 15

CDR3 protein: CASSSQGARNEKLFF
V gene: TRBV7-9
J gene: TRBJ1-4
clone size: few
CDR3 length: 15

CDR3 protein: CASSSPRGTSGEKLFF
V gene: TRBV28
J gene: TRBJ1-4
clone size: .
CDR3 length: 16

CDR3 protein: CSASTAGTYGYTF
V gene: TRBV20-1
J gene: TRBJ1-2
clone size: .
CDR3 length: 13

CDR3 protein: CASSSSMGELFF
V gene: TRBV7-3
J gene: TRBJ2-2
clone size: .
CDR3 length: 12

CDR3 protein: CSAGQGAYGYTF
V gene: TRBV29-1
J gene: TRBJ1-2
clone size: few
CDR3 length: 12

CDR3 protein: CASSLRLAGITDTQYF
V gene: TRBV7-2
J gene: TRBJ2-3
clone size: .
CDR3 length: 16

CDR3 protein: CASSVGGSGGTDTQYF
V gene: TRBV9
J gene: TRBJ2-3
clone size: .
CDR3 length: 16

CDR3 protein: CASSVEGGASPPNEQFF
V gene: TRBV9
J gene: TRBJ2-1
clone size: many
CDR3 length: 17

CDR3 protein: CASSFGESSNNEQFF
V gene: TRBV9
J gene: TRBJ2-1
clone size: .
CDR3 length: 15

CDR3 protein: CASSSQGAGEKLFF
V gene: TRBV28
J gene: TRBJ1-4
clone size: few
CDR3 length: 14

CDR3 protein: CASSSLGGANEKLFF
V gene: TRBV7-9
J gene: TRBJ1-4
clone size: .
CDR3 length: 15

CDR3 protein: CASSVGGDTQPLHF
V gene: TRBV9
J gene: TRBJ1-6
clone size: .
CDR3 length: 14

CDR3 protein: CASRSGTSASYEQYF
V gene: TRBV6-2/TRBV6-3
J gene: TRBJ2-7
clone size: .
CDR3 length: 15

CDR3 protein: CASSYVGGSSPLHF
V gene: TRBV6-2/TRBV6-3
J gene: TRBJ1-6
clone size: .
CDR3 length: 14

CDR3 protein: CASSYGTVNTGELFF
V gene: TRBV28
J gene: TRBJ2-2
clone size: .
CDR3 length: 15

CDR3 protein: CATSDWTGYNEQFF
V gene: TRBV24-1
J gene: TRBJ2-1
clone size: many
CDR3 length: 14

CDR3 protein: CASSNGGRVTGELFF
V gene: TRBV6-5
J gene: TRBJ2-2
clone size: .
CDR3 length: 15

CDR3 protein: CAISASGRVGELFF
V gene: TRBV10-3
J gene: TRBJ2-2
clone size: many
CDR3 length: 14

CDR3 protein: CASSESPGQARLNTEAFF
V gene: TRBV6-1
J gene: TRBJ1-1
clone size: few
CDR3 length: 18

CDR3 protein: CSATENTEAFF
V gene: TRBV29-1
J gene: TRBJ1-1
clone size: many
CDR3 length: 11

CDR3 protein: CASSRTGALTNYGYTF
V gene: TRBV3-1
J gene: TRBJ1-2
clone size: many
CDR3 length: 16

CDR3 protein: CASSSLLLAASSYNEQFF
V gene: TRBV6-5
J gene: TRBJ2-1
clone size: few
CDR3 length: 18

CDR3 protein: CASSLNLYNEQFF
V gene: TRBV5-1
J gene: TRBJ2-1
clone size: .
CDR3 length: 13

CDR3 protein: CASSRLGGYEQYF
V gene: TRBV3-1
J gene: TRBJ2-7
clone size: .
CDR3 length: 13

CDR3 protein: CASSLGGQGGTEAFF
V gene: TRBV11-2
J gene: TRBJ1-1
clone size: many
CDR3 length: 15

CDR3 protein: CASSLGAGEQETQYF
V gene: TRBV11-3
J gene: TRBJ2-5
clone size: .
CDR3 length: 15

CDR3 protein: CASSREGSYNEQFF
V gene: TRBV11-3
J gene: TRBJ2-1
clone size: many
CDR3 length: 14

CDR3 protein: CASGTAARIPYEQYF
V gene: TRBV28
J gene: TRBJ2-7
clone size: few
CDR3 length: 15

CDR3 protein: CASSFSRDTEAFF
V gene: TRBV27
J gene: TRBJ1-1
clone size: many
CDR3 length: 13

CDR3 protein: CSVEAGSNHNEQFF
V gene: TRBV29-1
J gene: TRBJ2-1
clone size: .
CDR3 length: 14

CDR3 protein: CASSVGLTSTDTQYF
V gene: TRBV9
J gene: TRBJ2-3
clone size: many
CDR3 length: 15

CDR3 protein: CAISDRTGEDTQYF
V gene: TRBV10-3
J gene: TRBJ2-3
clone size: .
CDR3 length: 14